This T cell receptor (beta chain) was found in a study of PD-L1 blockade in urothelial cancer. Repertoires were generated with immunoSEQ multiplex PCR, while TCRdb's copy carries only in-frame clones and drops some. Among 75,000 to 95,000 clones listed, approximately 91% were seen once. V was shortened by 0 bases and J by 5 bases, with 12 bases between the two germline ends. This CDR3 spans 14 amino acids. Germline V CDR1 and CDR2: SGDLS, YYNGEE. The sequences come from PBMCs, collected around atezolizumab (anti-PD-L1) treatment. This TCR was sampled from a man aged 55 to 70 with urothelial cancer. The genes are TRBV9 and TRBJ2-7; tentative D call: TRBD1 (5 bases). The CDR3 bases are TGTGCCAGCAGCGTAGAAGGACACCCAAACGAGCAGTACTTC. This sequence encodes CASSVEGHPNEQYF. Full variable domain (rest looked up from reference TRBV9 and TRBJ2-7): DSGVTQTPKHLITATGQRVTLRCSPRSGDLSVYWYQQSLDQGLQFLIQYYNGEERAKGNILERFSAQQFPDLHSELNLSSLELGDSALYFCASSVEGHPNEQYFGPGTRLTVT.